Listed below are T cell receptor beta chains from one sample, sequenced in a study of T cell repertoires in cytomegalovirus infection. TCRdb reprocessed the reads via MiXCR and lists one record per CDR3 protein. The data contain some 310,000 distinct CDR3 sequences, roughly 25% of them singletons. What these receptors recognize is not known. This specimen consisted of cultured PBMCs, obtained from culture after CMV antigen stimulation. These receptors all come from a human donor in good health (CMV status not recorded). Some clones in this sample may be carry-over from other donors' samples. The CDR3 runs from the conserved cysteine through the conserved F or W. The D gene is left open where the match is weak. Not all rows give a size; the values are once, few, many and, for expanded clones, a class.

j_gene: TRBJ1-2; len: 15; abundance: NA; v_gene: TRBV5-6; d_gene: TRBD1; CDR3nt: TGTGCCAGCAGCTTGTGGGGACAGGGCTTCTATGGCTACACCTTC; CDR3aa: CASSLWGQGFYGYTF
j_gene: TRBJ2-3; len: 15; abundance: many; v_gene: TRBV7-3; d_gene: NA; CDR3nt: TGTGCCAGCAGCCCACTCAGCGGTAGCACAGATACGCAGTATTTT; CDR3aa: CASSPLSGSTDTQYF
j_gene: TRBJ1-1; len: 13; abundance: many; v_gene: TRBV7-6; d_gene: NA; CDR3nt: TGTGCCAGCAGCTTAACTGTAGACACTGAAGCTTTCTTT; CDR3aa: CASSLTVDTEAFF
j_gene: TRBJ2-7; len: 14; abundance: NA; v_gene: TRBV18; d_gene: NA; CDR3nt: TGTGCCAGCTCCTCTGCAGACGGATCCTACGAGCAGTACTTC; CDR3aa: CASSSADGSYEQYF
j_gene: TRBJ2-7; len: 14; abundance: NA; v_gene: TRBV20-1; d_gene: NA; CDR3nt: TGCAGTGCTAGAGACAGGGGTCGGCCCTACGAGCAGTACTTC; CDR3aa: CSARDRGRPYEQYF
j_gene: TRBJ1-2; len: 13; abundance: NA; v_gene: TRBV28; d_gene: NA; CDR3nt: TGTGCCAGCACCAAGGACGTCGTCTATGGCTACACCTTC; CDR3aa: CASTKDVVYGYTF
j_gene: TRBJ2-4; len: 12; abundance: NA; v_gene: TRBV6-6; d_gene: NA; CDR3nt: TGTGCCAGCAGTCTAGGAGTAAACATTCAGTACTTC; CDR3aa: CASSLGVNIQYF
j_gene: TRBJ2-7; len: 12; abundance: NA; v_gene: TRBV5-3; d_gene: NA; CDR3nt: TGTGCCAGCAGCTGGGGACCCTACGAGCAGTACTTC; CDR3aa: CASSWGPYEQYF
j_gene: TRBJ1-2; len: 16; abundance: NA; v_gene: TRBV25-1; d_gene: NA; CDR3nt: TGTGCCAGCAGTGTCCAAGACGGGGAACTCGGTCGTGGCTACACCTTC; CDR3aa: CASSVQDGELGRGYTF
j_gene: TRBJ2-2; len: 17; abundance: NA; v_gene: TRBV5-4; d_gene: TRBD2; CDR3nt: TGTGCCACAACCGGGACTAGCGGGATCATGAACACCGGGGAGCTGTTTTTT; CDR3aa: CATTGTSGIMNTGELFF
j_gene: TRBJ1-1; len: 12; abundance: NA; v_gene: TRBV19; d_gene: NA; CDR3nt: TGTGCCAGTAGTATAGTAGACAGAGAAGCTTTCTTT; CDR3aa: CASSIVDREAFF
j_gene: TRBJ2-3; len: 14; abundance: NA; v_gene: TRBV4-1; d_gene: NA; CDR3nt: TGCGCCAGCAGCCAAACCGGGTCTCGAGATACGCAGTATTTT; CDR3aa: CASSQTGSRDTQYF
j_gene: TRBJ1-2; len: 12; abundance: NA; v_gene: TRBV3-1; d_gene: NA; CDR3nt: TGTGCCAGCAGCCAAAGACAGGATGGCTACACCTTC; CDR3aa: CASSQRQDGYTF
j_gene: TRBJ2-1; len: 19; abundance: NA; v_gene: TRBV4-1; d_gene: TRBD2; CDR3nt: TGCGCCAGCAGCCAGGCTTTGACTAGCGGGAGTGTTACGTACAATGAGCAGTTCTTC; CDR3aa: CASSQALTSGSVTYNEQFF
j_gene: TRBJ2-1; len: 15; abundance: NA; v_gene: TRBV20-1; d_gene: TRBD2; CDR3nt: TGCAGTGCCACATTTCGGGGAGGGCCGAGAAATGAGCAGTTCTTC; CDR3aa: CSATFRGGPRNEQFF
j_gene: TRBJ2-2; len: 12; abundance: few; v_gene: TRBV2; d_gene: NA; CDR3nt: TGTGCCAGCACTTTCGTCCCCGGGGAGCTGTTTTTT; CDR3aa: CASTFVPGELFF
j_gene: TRBJ1-1; len: 15; abundance: NA; v_gene: TRBV18; d_gene: NA; CDR3nt: TGTGCCAGCTCACCACGGCAGGGGATGATCACTGAAGCTTTCTTT; CDR3aa: CASSPRQGMITEAFF
j_gene: TRBJ2-7; len: 13; abundance: once; v_gene: TRBV12-3/TRBV12-4; d_gene: NA; CDR3nt: TGTGCCAGCAGTTTATCGGGGGTTAACGAGCAGTACTTC; CDR3aa: CASSLSGVNEQYF
j_gene: TRBJ2-7; len: 15; abundance: many; v_gene: TRBV7-2; d_gene: TRBD2; CDR3nt: TGTGCCAGCAGCTTAGAACTAGCGGGAGCCGGCGAGCAGTACTTC; CDR3aa: CASSLELAGAGEQYF
j_gene: TRBJ1-5; len: 13; abundance: many; v_gene: TRBV28; d_gene: NA; CDR3nt: TGTGCCAGCAGTTTGAGGTCGCACCAGCCCCAGCATTTT; CDR3aa: CASSLRSHQPQHF
j_gene: TRBJ1-2; len: 17; abundance: NA; v_gene: TRBV27; d_gene: TRBD1; CDR3nt: TGTGCCAGCAGCAGAGACACCCCGGGACAGGGGAGGGTTGGCTACACCTTC; CDR3aa: CASSRDTPGQGRVGYTF
j_gene: TRBJ2-3; len: 12; abundance: NA; v_gene: TRBV7-3; d_gene: NA; CDR3nt: TGTGCCAGCAGCCGCGTGGGGGATACGCAGTATTTT; CDR3aa: CASSRVGDTQYF
j_gene: TRBJ1-1; len: 11; abundance: NA; v_gene: TRBV20-1; d_gene: TRBD1; CDR3nt: TGCAGTGCTAGGGGACAGGGCGGAGCTTTCTTT; CDR3aa: CSARGQGGAFF
j_gene: TRBJ1-5; len: 15; abundance: NA; v_gene: TRBV7-2; d_gene: NA; CDR3nt: TGTGCCAGCAGCCCCCAGCCAGATAGCAATCAGCCCCAGCATTTT; CDR3aa: CASSPQPDSNQPQHF
j_gene: TRBJ1-2; len: 18; abundance: few; v_gene: TRBV10-3; d_gene: TRBD1; CDR3nt: TGTGCCATCAGTGACAGGTTGGCGACAGGGGGCAACAGCTATGGCTACACCTTC; CDR3aa: CAISDRLATGGNSYGYTF
j_gene: TRBJ2-1; len: 16; abundance: NA; v_gene: TRBV19; d_gene: TRBD1; CDR3nt: TGTGCCAGTAGCACTTTTAGGACAGGGGTCAACAATGAGCAGTTCTTC; CDR3aa: CASSTFRTGVNNEQFF
j_gene: TRBJ2-1; len: 15; abundance: NA; v_gene: TRBV7-3; d_gene: TRBD2; CDR3nt: TGTGCCAGCAGCCCGAGCGGGACGAGCTACAATGAGCAGTTCTTC; CDR3aa: CASSPSGTSYNEQFF
j_gene: TRBJ2-1; len: 14; abundance: few; v_gene: TRBV7-9; d_gene: TRBD1; CDR3nt: TGTGCCAGCAGCGATGGGACAGTCCACAATGAGCAGTTCTTC; CDR3aa: CASSDGTVHNEQFF
j_gene: TRBJ2-1; len: 11; abundance: once; v_gene: TRBV29-1; d_gene: NA; CDR3nt: TGCAGCGTTGAGGCGGCTTCTGAGCAGTTCTTC; CDR3aa: CSVEAASEQFF
j_gene: TRBJ1-5; len: 13; abundance: NA; v_gene: TRBV11-3; d_gene: NA; CDR3nt: TGTGCCAGCAGCCCCTCACTAGGCCAGCCCCAGCATTTT; CDR3aa: CASSPSLGQPQHF
j_gene: TRBJ1-2; len: 15; abundance: few; v_gene: TRBV20-1; d_gene: TRBD1; CDR3nt: TGCAGTGCTAGAGTCCCGGGCGGGACAGCAAGGGGCTACACCTTC; CDR3aa: CSARVPGGTARGYTF
j_gene: TRBJ1-5; len: 17; abundance: few; v_gene: TRBV6-1; d_gene: TRBD1; CDR3nt: TGTGCCAGCAGTCACGGGACAGGGGGTTCCTCAAATCAGCCCCAGCATTTT; CDR3aa: CASSHGTGGSSNQPQHF
j_gene: TRBJ2-3; len: 13; abundance: NA; v_gene: TRBV7-2; d_gene: TRBD2; CDR3nt: TGTGCCAGCAGACTACTAGCGGAAAATACGCAGTATTTT; CDR3aa: CASRLLAENTQYF
j_gene: TRBJ2-7; len: 14; abundance: many; v_gene: TRBV7-2; d_gene: NA; CDR3nt: TGTGCCAGCAGCTTCGGTGCGCTGACCTACGAGCAGTACTTC; CDR3aa: CASSFGALTYEQYF
j_gene: TRBJ1-2; len: 12; abundance: NA; v_gene: TRBV29-1; d_gene: NA; CDR3nt: TGCAGCGTTGATAGGGACGGCTATGGCTACACCTTC; CDR3aa: CSVDRDGYGYTF
j_gene: TRBJ1-6; len: 17; abundance: many; v_gene: TRBV28; d_gene: TRBD1; CDR3nt: TGTGCCAGCGGGGTCCCGGGACAGAGCTCCTATAATTCACCCCTCCACTTT; CDR3aa: CASGVPGQSSYNSPLHF
j_gene: TRBJ2-5; len: 14; abundance: few; v_gene: TRBV5-6; d_gene: TRBD2; CDR3nt: TGTGCCAGCAGCTGGGGACTAGCGGAAGAGACCCAGTACTTC; CDR3aa: CASSWGLAEETQYF
j_gene: TRBJ1-1; len: 14; abundance: few; v_gene: TRBV5-4; d_gene: NA; CDR3nt: TGTGCCAGCAGCCCTTGGGCGGGGAACACTGAAGCTTTCTTT; CDR3aa: CASSPWAGNTEAFF
j_gene: TRBJ2-7; len: 15; abundance: few; v_gene: TRBV12-3/TRBV12-4; d_gene: TRBD2; CDR3nt: TGTGCCAGCAGGGTATCTGGGACTAGCTCCCGCGAGCAGTACTTC; CDR3aa: CASRVSGTSSREQYF
j_gene: TRBJ1-1; len: 13; abundance: NA; v_gene: TRBV29-1; d_gene: NA; CDR3nt: TGCAGCGTTTCCTTACAGGGGAACACTGAAGCTTTCTTT; CDR3aa: CSVSLQGNTEAFF
j_gene: TRBJ2-3; len: 15; abundance: many; v_gene: TRBV7-2; d_gene: NA; CDR3nt: TGTGCCAGCAGCTTAGTAGACAAATCCACAGATACGCAGTATTTT; CDR3aa: CASSLVDKSTDTQYF
j_gene: TRBJ2-1; len: 15; abundance: NA; v_gene: TRBV12-3/TRBV12-4; d_gene: TRBD2; CDR3nt: TGTGCCAGCAGGACCCGACTAGCGGGAGTAGATGAGCAGTTCTTC; CDR3aa: CASRTRLAGVDEQFF
j_gene: TRBJ1-5; len: 18; abundance: NA; v_gene: TRBV7-2; d_gene: TRBD1; CDR3nt: TGTGCCAGCAGCGCAAGACCTCCGGGACAGGGTCTCCATCAGCCCCAGCATTTT; CDR3aa: CASSARPPGQGLHQPQHF
j_gene: TRBJ1-5; len: 12; abundance: few; v_gene: TRBV7-9; d_gene: NA; CDR3nt: TGTGCCAGCAGCCCCGACAATCAGCCCCAGCATTTT; CDR3aa: CASSPDNQPQHF
j_gene: TRBJ2-3; len: 10; abundance: few; v_gene: TRBV7-9; d_gene: NA; CDR3nt: TGTGCCACCGCGGGAGATACGCAGTATTTT; CDR3aa: CATAGDTQYF
j_gene: TRBJ1-6; len: 14; abundance: few; v_gene: TRBV7-2; d_gene: NA; CDR3nt: TGTGCCAGCAGCTCACGGGATGTCTATTCACCCCTCCACTTT; CDR3aa: CASSSRDVYSPLHF
j_gene: TRBJ1-6; len: 15; abundance: NA; v_gene: TRBV4-2; d_gene: TRBD1; CDR3nt: TGTGCCAGCAGCCAAGGGGGACAGGGAAGTTCACCCCTCCACTTT; CDR3aa: CASSQGGQGSSPLHF